The 12 T cell receptor beta chains reported below all come from one sample, sequenced in a study of T-cell reconstitution after alpha-beta-depleted transplantation in children. Preparation of the TCRbeta library used unique molecular identifiers. Each CDR3 protein is one row after TCRdb ran MiXCR on the PCR reads. The sample includes some 490,000 distinct CDR3 sequences, approximately 12% of them seen just once. The sequencing used PBMCs from the stem cell graft donor, collected from the stem cell graft. All receptors come from a human donor who donated a stem cell graft to a child with combined immunodeficiency.

J is TRBJ2-3 and V is TRBV7-2, with 8 nucleotides matching TRBD2. The germline V gene has CDR1 SGHTA and CDR2 FQGNSA. The CDR3 has 15 amino acids. V lost 2 bases, J lost 3 bases, and 4 bases stayed unmatched. For the CDR3, the DNA is TGTGCCAGCAGCTTAACGGGAGGGGCGACAGATACGCAGTATTTT. Residues: CASSLTGGATDTQYF.

In its sample, this clonotype was seen many times. V gene TRBV18 combines with J gene TRBJ2-3; tentatively, D is TRBD2 (5 bases). CDR3 size: 13 residues. Between the trimmed V and J ends, which lost 8 bases and 0 bases, there was a span of 9 bases. Germline V gene lookup returns CDR1 KGHSH and CDR2 LQKENI. CDR3 in amino acids: CASSPSSTDTQYF. CDR3 coding DNA: TGTGCCAGCAGTCCTAGCAGCACAGATACGCAGTATTTT.

This rearrangement joins TRBV27 to TRBJ1-2; D might be TRBD1 (6 bases). The CDR3 runs 11 residues. Germline assignment: CDR1 MNHEY and CDR2 SMNVEV (reference sequence). V was pared by 6 bases and J by 6 bases, with 8 bases between. CDR3 DNA: TGTGCCAGCAGCCAGGGGCATGGCTACACCTTC. Protein sequence: CASSQGHGYTF.

This clonotype was found many times. V gene TRBV25-1 combines with J gene TRBJ2-1; 8 positions agree with TRBD1. V dropped 5 bases and J dropped 7; count of bases not matched to a gene: 4. Germline V gives CDR1 MGHDK, CDR2 SYGVNS. The CDR3 spans 13 residues. The CDR3 coding sequence is TGTGCCAGCAGTAGGACAGGGAGGAATGAGCAGTTCTTC. Translation: CASSRTGRNEQFF. Looking up the rest from reference TRBV25-1 and TRBJ2-1 gives the full variable domain: EADIYQTPRYLVIGTGKKITLECSQTMGHDKMYWYQQDPGMELHLIHYSYGVNSTEKGDLSSESTVSRIRTEHFPLTLESARPSHTSQYLCASSRTGRNEQFFGPGTRLTVL.

In regard to this clonotype: The junction and the germline gene differ at one end; a read error may be behind it. The chain combines TRBV20-1 with TRBJ1-1; the D gene is possibly TRBD1 (6 bases). The CDR3 is made up of 13 amino acids. The germline CDR1 and CDR2 sequences are DFQATT and SNEGSKA (reference sequence). In nucleotides, the CDR3 is TGCAGAGCTAGAGTCACAGGGACCACTGAAGCTTTCTTT. It codes for CRARVTGTTEAFF.

This chain links TRBV7-2 with TRBJ2-5; D gene unclear. CDR1 and CDR2 (germline): SGHTA, FQGNSA. The V and J ends lost 0 bases and 9 bases respectively, with 5 bases between them. This CDR3 is 11 amino acids long. This CDR3 reads CASSLARAQYF. The CDR3 DNA reads as TGTGCCAGCAGCTTAGCAAGGGCCCAGTACTTC.

This clonotype has only a few counts. Compared with germline, one end of the junction differs, possibly owing to a read error. The chain recombines TRBV7-7 with TRBJ2-3; 8 bases are shared with TRBD2. CDR3 length: 14 residues. The germline gives CDR1 SSHAT, CDR2 FNYEAQ (reference sequence). CDR3 bases: TGTGCTAGCAGCTCGGGACTAGGGATTGATACGCAGTATTTT. Its translation is CASSSGLGIDTQYF.

J is TRBJ2-4 and V is TRBV20-1; 8 bases line up with TRBD2. CDR1 is DFQATT and CDR2 is SNEGSKA in the germline V gene (reference sequence). The CDR3 loop spans 14 amino acids. V lost 0 bases and J lost 6; bases outside the gene matches: 4. This CDR3 is CSARESAGGNIQYF. CDR3 sequence (DNA): TGCAGTGCTAGAGAGTCGGCGGGAGGAAACATTCAGTACTTC.

This clonotype was picked up many times. The chain carries TRBV7-9 and TRBJ2-1; the D gene is possibly TRBD2 (6 bases). Trimming took off 4 bases at V and 9 bases at J, with 10 bases between the two ends. Germline assignment: CDR1 SEHNR and CDR2 FQNEAQ (reference sequence). The CDR3 contains 12 residues. CDR3 sequence reads: CASSSPGGEQFF. In nucleotides, the CDR3 is TGTGCCAGCAGCTCTCCCGGGGGTGAGCAGTTCTTC.

This clonotype has more than one count but fewer than ten. The gene calls are TRBV3-1 and TRBJ2-5, with D possibly TRBD1 on 5 matching bases. The CDR3 has 15 amino acids. Germline CDR1 and CDR2: LGHDT and YNNKEL (reference sequence). The V and J ends lost 0 bases and 4 bases respectively, with 12 bases between them. CDR3: CASSQDQGVLETQYF. The CDR3 coding sequence is TGTGCCAGCAGCCAAGATCAGGGTGTTCTAGAGACCCAGTACTTC.

This clonotype appeared many times. V gene TRBV7-8 combines with J gene TRBJ2-7; TRBD2 matches 11 bases. With 5 bases clipped from V and 4 bases from J, the junction kept 4 bases outside the gene matches. The CDR3 contains 14 residues. Germline V gene sequence: CDR1 SGHVS, CDR2 FQNEAQ. CDR3 nucleotides: TGTGCCAGCAGCGTGACTAGCGGGGAGTACGAGCAGTACTTC. It is translated as CASSVTSGEYEQYF.

The chain carries TRBV10-3 and TRBJ2-2; possibly TRBD1 or TRBD2 for D (5 bases each). The CDR3 sequence is 16 residues long. Between the trimmed V and J ends, which lost 4 bases and 1 base, there was a span of 13 bases. From germline, CDR1 is ENHRY and CDR2 SYGVKD. The CDR3 DNA follows: TGTGCCATCAGTGCGGCCGGGACGGTGAACACCGGGGAGCTGTTTTTT. Protein: CAISAAGTVNTGELFF.